This TCR beta chain derives from a study of T cell repertoires in aging, cancer and after chemotherapy (dated by TCRdb to the late 2010s). For the wider study: Donors spanned six age groups from 30 or younger to 70 or older, with at least three individuals per group. The full dataset contained 7 million to 9.5 million TCR reads. In the solid tumor group, paired pre- and post-chemotherapy samples were obtained from brain tumor (glioblastoma) patients receiving temozolomide-based therapy. Alongside 95 healthy donors serving as a reference group, the cohort included roughly 220 cancer patients, of whom about 93 had hematological cancers and about 130 had solid cancers. Peripheral blood TCR beta repertoires from healthy donors and cancer patients were profiled to examine immunoaging and T cell reconstitution after chemotherapy.

By how much of the sample it makes up, this clonotype is medium-sized (0.01 to 0.1%). The antigen it recognizes is unknown. No base qualities exist here, and no much larger clone lies one base off it. CDR1 SGHDT and CDR2 YYEEEE were looked up in the germline V gene. The CDR3 runs 13 residues from the cysteine to the phenylalanine. Kept here is only the CDR3 DNA, which spans 39 bases and is read in frame from base 1. V sheds 3 bases and J sheds 0 bases, leaving 6 bases between their ends. TCR beta rearrangements were amplified from genomic DNA isolated from peripheral blood, not from sorted cells or RNA. Beyond this particular receptor, the publication reports: In healthy donors, the decline in TCR diversity with age was mainly explained by loss of richness, whereas in cancer patients loss of evenness was also found to contribute. Compared with age-matched healthy donors, untreated patients with either hematological or solid cancers had significantly lower TCR diversity in the blood along with higher clonality. Median generation probability increased over the chemotherapy interval in both cancer cohorts, suggesting repertoire reconstitution through rebound thymic output. According to the authors, the repertoire data do not allow conclusions to be drawn about immunological memory after chemotherapy.

Rearranged TRB sequences spanning V, D and J segments were amplified by multiplex touch-down PCR using a mixed TRB-A/B primer pool. Two consecutive PCR reactions with Phusion HS II polymerase added Illumina adapters and sample indices to the amplicons. Amplicons were gel-purified using the NucleoSpin Gel and PCR Clean-up kit and were subsequently checked with Qubit and an Agilent 2100 Bioanalyzer. Sequencing of libraries was carried out on an Illumina MiSeq in 600-cycle, single-indexed, paired-end runs. On the authors' methods: Processing of the TRB sequences was carried out with MiXCR versions 2.12 and 3.0.5. A clone was defined as each unique CDR3 nucleotide sequence, and only productive sequences supported by at least two reads were kept. The repertoire metrics were Shannon diversity, evenness, clonality (defined as one minus evenness), and alpha-parameterized diversity profiles covering alpha 0 to 5. The IGoR algorithm was used to compute generation probabilities of clones in paired pre- and post-chemotherapy samples. The raw public reads went through TCRdb reprocessing: fastp at Q25, MiXCR clone calling, in-frame beta chains kept. Here each entry gathers all rows of one CDR3 protein and keeps the most common genes and DNA. TCRdb's processing, not the authors' own work, is the source of the V and J calls. In this sample the table shows some 1,300 distinct CDR3 sequences, 20% to 30% of which occur a single time. The biggest ten clones account for about 15% of the sample.

Sequenced: blood. The V gene is TRBV5-6 and the J gene is TRBJ2-5; the D gene lacks a confident call. This sequence originates from a human donor with a solid tumor. The CDR3 sequence is CASSSQNQETQYF. The nucleotides are TGTGCCAGCAGCTCCCAAAACCAAGAGACCCAGTACTTC.